This TCR beta chain was retrieved from a study of CD8+CD57+ T cells in acquired aplastic anemia. Study-level findings and limits: Patients and controls shared 25 to 30 CD8+ CDR3 sequences, which appeared highly expressed in patients and within their immunodominant clones.

This clonotype was seen only a few times. Its target is not known. The CDR3 totals 16 residues. Per germline, CDR1 WSHSY and CDR2 SAAADI. Losses at the gene ends were 2 bases for V and 4 bases for J; bases not matched to a gene: 7. Patients chosen for sequencing had CD8+CD57+ cells that had expanded, as shown by flow cytometry. Patient blood was sampled before any therapy had been received. TCR beta VDJ and CDR3 were profiled, and genomic DNA was the template. TCRdb re-called the reads through MiXCR, storing one row per CDR3 protein. The sample yields about half a million distinct CDR3 sequences, around 30% seen once.

Sample: sorted CD4+, CD8+, or CD8+CD57+ T cells (not recorded which) from PBMCs. The chain employs TRBV10-2 and TRBJ2-4; 8 positions match TRBD2. The TCR sequence derives from a human donor with aplastic anemia. The CDR3 DNA is TGCGCCAGCAGTGAGATAGCGGGAACGGTTAAAAACATTCAGTACTTC. This encodes CASSEIAGTVKNIQYF.